This TCR beta chain derives from a study of molecular identifiers for immune sequencing clone quantification. MiXCR, run by TCRdb on the PCR reads, gives a single entry per CDR3 protein. The sample includes tens of thousands of distinct CDR3 sequences, roughly 19% of them seen just once. The CDR3 runs to 13 residues. Germline-derived CDR1 and CDR2 are SGHTS and YDEGEE. The ends were cut back, 0 bases at V and 4 bases at J, with 8 bases in the middle. This clonotype appeared many times. The TCR comes from a human donor in good health. Some libraries in this study had Jurkat cell RNA spiked in. V and J are TRBV5-8 and TRBJ2-7, with D possibly called TRBD1 or TRBD2 (5 bases each). The sequenced material came from naive CD8+ T cells from blood, with Jurkat cell RNA spiked in. Subset indicated: FACS-sorted CD8+CD4-CCR7+CD45RA+ naive T cells. CDR3 sequence: CASSLGREYEQYF. The CDR3 DNA follows: TGTGCCAGCAGCTTGGGCAGGGAGTACGAGCAGTACTTC.